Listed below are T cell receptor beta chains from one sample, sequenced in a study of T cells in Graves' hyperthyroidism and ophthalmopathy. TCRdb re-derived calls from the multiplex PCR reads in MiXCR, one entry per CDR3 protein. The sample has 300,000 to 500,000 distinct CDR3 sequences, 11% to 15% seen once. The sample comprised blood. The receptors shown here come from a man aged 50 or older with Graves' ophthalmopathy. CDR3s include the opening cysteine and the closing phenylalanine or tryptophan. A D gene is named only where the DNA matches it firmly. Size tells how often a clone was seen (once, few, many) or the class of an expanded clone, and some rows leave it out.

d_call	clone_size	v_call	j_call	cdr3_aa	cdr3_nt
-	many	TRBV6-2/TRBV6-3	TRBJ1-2	CASSWTPNNYGYTF	TGTGCCAGCAGTTGGACACCGAATAACTATGGCTACACCTTC
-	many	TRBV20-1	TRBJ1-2	CSARGAGAESYGYTF	TGCAGTGCTAGAGGTGCAGGGGCAGAAAGCTATGGCTACACCTTC
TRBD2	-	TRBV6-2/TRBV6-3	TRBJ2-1	CASSYSPSGYYNEQFF	TGTGCCAGCAGTTATTCTCCTAGCGGGTATTACAATGAGCAGTTCTTC
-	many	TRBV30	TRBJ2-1	CAWASIINEQFF	TGTGCCTGGGCCTCGATCATCAATGAGCAGTTCTTC
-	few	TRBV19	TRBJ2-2	CASSIDLIHTGELFF	TGTGCCAGTAGTATAGATCTAATTCACACCGGGGAGCTGTTTTTT
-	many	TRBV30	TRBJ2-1	CAWSRLPDNEQFF	TGTGCCTGGAGTCGACTACCGGACAATGAGCAGTTCTTC
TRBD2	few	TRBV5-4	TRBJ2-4	CASSLDLAGGTIAKNIQYF	TGTGCCAGCAGCTTGGACCTAGCGGGAGGTACTATAGCCAAAAACATTCAGTACTTC
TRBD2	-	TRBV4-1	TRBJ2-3	CASSLSRTSGGTDTQYF	TGCGCCAGCAGCCTAAGCAGGACTAGCGGGGGGACAGATACGCAGTATTTT
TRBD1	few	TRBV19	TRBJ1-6	CASSNRGSPLHF	TGTGCCAGTAGTAACAGGGGTTCACCCCTCCACTTT
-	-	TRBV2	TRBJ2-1	CASRETGTRLNEQFF	TGTGCCAGCAGGGAGACCGGTACCAGACTAAATGAGCAGTTCTTC
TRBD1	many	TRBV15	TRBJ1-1	CATSRDFPAGGFFEAFF	TGTGCCACCAGCAGAGATTTCCCCGCAGGGGGCTTCTTTGAAGCTTTCTTT
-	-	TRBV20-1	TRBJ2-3	CSGGRGTDTQYF	TGCAGTGGGGGTCGGGGCACAGATACGCAGTATTTT
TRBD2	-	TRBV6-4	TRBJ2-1	CASSDAGVSCNEQFF	TGTGCCAGCAGTGACGCGGGAGTTTCTTGCAATGAGCAGTTCTTC
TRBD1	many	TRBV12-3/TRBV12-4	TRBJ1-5	CASSKLQGRGHQPQHF	TGTGCCAGCAGTAAATTACAGGGAAGGGGGCATCAGCCCCAGCATTTT
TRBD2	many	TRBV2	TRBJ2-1	CASSSGRALYNEQFF	TGTGCCAGCTCTAGCGGGAGGGCCCTCTACAATGAGCAGTTCTTC
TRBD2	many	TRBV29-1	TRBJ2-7	CSVPECRLAGARESSYEQYF	TGCAGCGTTCCCGAATGTAGACTAGCGGGAGCGCGAGAAAGCTCCTACGAGCAGTACTTC
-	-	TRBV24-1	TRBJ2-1	CATSDMDASSYNEQFF	TGTGCCACCAGTGATATGGACGCGAGCTCCTACAATGAGCAGTTCTTC
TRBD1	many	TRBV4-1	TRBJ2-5	CASSQATPGTGKETQYF	TGCGCCAGCAGCCAAGCCACCCCTGGGACAGGGAAAGAGACCCAGTACTTC
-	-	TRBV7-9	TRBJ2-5	CASGLQRDQETQYF	TGTGCCAGCGGCCTCCAGCGGGACCAAGAGACCCAGTACTTC
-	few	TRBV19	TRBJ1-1	CASRGQTGAFF	TGTGCCAGTAGAGGACAAACTGGAGCTTTCTTT
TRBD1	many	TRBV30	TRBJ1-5	CAWADRGLRGNQPQHF	TGTGCCTGGGCGGACAGGGGGCTCCGGGGGAATCAGCCCCAGCATTTT
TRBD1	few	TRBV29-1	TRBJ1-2	CSVDPGQGLSNYGYTF	TGCAGCGTGGACCCGGGACAGGGTCTGTCTAACTATGGCTACACCTTC
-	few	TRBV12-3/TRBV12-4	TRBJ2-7	CASSPTRVSGEQYF	TGTGCCAGCAGTCCCACCCGAGTCTCGGGGGAGCAGTACTTC
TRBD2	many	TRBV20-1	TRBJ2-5	CSAGLAAETQYF	TGCAGTGCCGGACTAGCCGCCGAGACCCAGTACTTC
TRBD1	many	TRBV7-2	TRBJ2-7	CASSELGQEYEQYF	TGTGCCAGCAGCGAGCTGGGACAGGAATACGAGCAGTACTTC
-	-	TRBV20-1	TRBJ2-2	CSARDPTRNTGELFF	TGCAGTGCTAGAGATCCCACGAGGAACACCGGGGAGCTGTTTTTT
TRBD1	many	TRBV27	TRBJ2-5	CATRQGSRRETQYF	TGTGCCACCCGACAGGGGTCCCGCAGGGAGACCCAGTACTTC
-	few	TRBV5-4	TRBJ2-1	CASSLGRAENEQFF	TGTGCCAGCAGCTTAGGAAGGGCTGAGAATGAGCAGTTCTTC
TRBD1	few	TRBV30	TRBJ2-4	CARSRGQGGIQYF	TGTGCCCGGAGTCGCGGACAGGGCGGCATTCAGTACTTC
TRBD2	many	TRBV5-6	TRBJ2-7	CASSMGLAGVNAGQYF	TGTGCCAGCAGCATGGGACTAGCGGGGGTCAATGCCGGGCAGTACTTC
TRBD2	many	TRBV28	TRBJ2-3	CASTEGGVRTDTQYF	TGTGCCAGCACCGAGGGAGGGGTGCGGACAGATACGCAGTATTTT
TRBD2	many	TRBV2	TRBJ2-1	CASRALAGAYNEQFF	TGTGCCAGCAGAGCTCTAGCGGGGGCCTACAATGAGCAGTTCTTC
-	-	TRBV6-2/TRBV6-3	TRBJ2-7	CASSSLRDSYEQYF	TGTGCCAGCAGTTCCCTGAGGGACTCCTACGAGCAGTACTTC
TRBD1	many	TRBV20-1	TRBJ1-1	CSARETGKWEAFF	TGCAGTGCTAGGGAGACAGGGAAATGGGAAGCTTTCTTT
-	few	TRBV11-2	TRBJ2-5	CASSSLRQGETQYF	TGTGCCAGCAGCTCTCTTCGGCAGGGAGAGACCCAGTACTTC
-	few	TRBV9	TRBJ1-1	CASSVGVSGTEAFF	TGTGCCAGCAGCGTAGGGGTTAGCGGCACTGAAGCTTTCTTT
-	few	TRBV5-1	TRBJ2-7	CASSSLTISYEQYF	TGCGCCAGCAGCTCGTTGACTATTTCCTACGAGCAGTACTTC
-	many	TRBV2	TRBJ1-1	CASSEHTGKAFF	TGTGCCAGCAGTGAACATACAGGGAAAGCTTTCTTT
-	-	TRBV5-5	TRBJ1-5	CASSPDSYSNQPQHF	TGTGCCAGCAGCCCCGACAGTTATAGCAATCAGCCCCAGCATTTT
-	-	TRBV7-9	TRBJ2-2	CASSLGLDGELFF	TGTGCCAGCAGCTTAGGTTTGGACGGGGAGCTGTTTTTT
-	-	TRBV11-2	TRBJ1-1	CASSSGGGKRYTEAFF	TGTGCCAGCAGCTCGGGAGGGGGGAAAAGGTACACTGAAGCTTTCTTT
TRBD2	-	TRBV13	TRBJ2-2	CASSFPGLAGDTGELFF	TGTGCCAGCAGCTTCCCTGGACTAGCGGGGGACACCGGGGAGCTGTTTTTT
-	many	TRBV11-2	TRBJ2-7	CASSLDRGPEQYF	TGTGCCAGCAGCTTAGATCGAGGGCCCGAGCAGTACTTC
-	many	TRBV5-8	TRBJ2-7	CASSLAENPPEQYF	TGTGCCAGCAGCTTGGCTGAAAATCCCCCCGAGCAGTACTTC
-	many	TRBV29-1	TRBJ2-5	CSVWSLAAETQYF	TGCAGCGTTTGGTCTCTTGCGGCCGAGACCCAGTACTTC